This T cell receptor (beta chain) was sequenced for a study of cytomegalovirus exposure and HLA in healthy donors. Study conclusions and caveats: Altogether, some 170 TCR beta chains were recorded as cytomegalovirus-associated. Among the sequence variants, a highly shared cluster was likely an artifact of sequencing.

PCR amplification relied on 60 Vbeta primers (plus 13 Jbeta primers). Using immunoSEQ multiplex PCR, the repertoire was profiled, and TCRdb retains in-frame clones only, with some absent. The table for this sample gives around 140,000 clones. About this clone: Its antigen remains unknown.

The source is a woman aged 40-49 years in good health and CMV-seronegative. The sequencing sample was made of PBMCs.

CDR3 loop: CASSVGGLAEAFF. In DNA, the CDR3 is TGTGCCAGCAGCGTAGGTGGCTTGGCTGAAGCTTTCTTT. V is TRBV9 and J is TRBJ1-1; no firm D call. Germline loops: CDR1 SGDLS, CDR2 YYNGEE. Trimming removed 0 bases from V and 6 bases from J, with 9 bases in between. This CDR3 spans 13 amino acids. Full variable domain (remainder filled in from reference TRBV9 and TRBJ1-1): DSGVTQTPKHLITATGQRVTLRCSPRSGDLSVYWYQQSLDQGLQFLIQYYNGEERAKGNILERFSAQQFPDLHSELNLSSLELGDSALYFCASSVGGLAEAFFGQGTRLTVV.